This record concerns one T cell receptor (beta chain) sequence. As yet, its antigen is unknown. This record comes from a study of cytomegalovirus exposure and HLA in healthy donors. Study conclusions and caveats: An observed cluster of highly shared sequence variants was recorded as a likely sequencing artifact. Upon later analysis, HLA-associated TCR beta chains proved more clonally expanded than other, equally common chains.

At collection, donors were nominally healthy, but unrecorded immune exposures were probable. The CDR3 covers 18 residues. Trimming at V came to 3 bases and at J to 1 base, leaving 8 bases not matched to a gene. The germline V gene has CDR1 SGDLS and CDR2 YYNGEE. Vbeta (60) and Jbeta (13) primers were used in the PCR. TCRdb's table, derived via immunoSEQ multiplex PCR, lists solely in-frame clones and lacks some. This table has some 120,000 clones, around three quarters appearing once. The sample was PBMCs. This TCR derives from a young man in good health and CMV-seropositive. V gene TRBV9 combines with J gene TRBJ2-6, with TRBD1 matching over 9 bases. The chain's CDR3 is CASSARDRVLSGANVLTF. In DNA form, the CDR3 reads TGTGCCAGCAGCGCTCGGGACAGGGTTTTATCTGGGGCCAACGTCCTGACTTTC.